Reported below is one TCR beta chain. The sample originates from a study of blood T cell repertoires in COVID-19. V dropped 5 bases and J dropped 6; count of bases not matched to a gene: 7. Germline CDR1 and CDR2: LNHDA and SQIVND (reference sequence). This CDR3 comprises 14 residues. Using immunoSEQ multiplex PCR, the repertoire was profiled, and TCRdb retains in-frame clones only, with some absent. The sample includes about 410,000 clones, about 92% of them seen just once. This TCR derives from a man in his late teens or twenties who had recovered from COVID-19. Sample: PBMCs or T cells enriched from blood (not recorded which). This sequence joins TRBV19 and TRBJ2-3, with 8 bases fitting TRBD1. CDR3 sequence reads: CASSSRTGPDTQYF. The CDR3, as DNA: TGTGCCAGTAGTTCACGGACAGGGCCCGATACGCAGTATTTT. Drawing the rest from reference TRBV19 and TRBJ2-3, the complete variable domain is DGGITQSPKYLFRKEGQNVTLSCEQNLNHDAMYWYRQDPGQGLRLIYYSQIVNDFQKGDIAEGYSVSREKKESFPLTVTSAQKNPTAFYLCASSSRTGPDTQYFGPGTRLTVL.